In its sample, the clone carrying this T cell receptor beta chain was seen many times. The antigen is unknown. Indicated time point: blood at routine non-recurrence follow-up after resection. Whole RNA was taken from tumor, nontumor lung or frozen PBMC; it was then sequenced unsorted. These data come from a study of spatial heterogeneity in lung cancer. Study-wide context: Raw reads showed each unique TCR and UMI combination turning up more than ten times on average.

In TCRdb, the 5' RACE reads were re-called with MiXCR into one record per CDR3 protein. The sample lists about 52,000 distinct CDR3 sequences, about 7.4% occurring once. Findings and limits, study-wide: Relative to follow-up, resection was when ubiquitous expanded tumor TCRs appeared more in blood.

This CDR3 is 13 amino acids long. Germline assignment: CDR1 MNHEY and CDR2 SVGAGI. Trimming shortened V by 10 bases and J by 5 bases, and 18 bases separated the two germline ends. The chain links TRBV6-5 to TRBJ2-7, with D possibly TRBD1 on 6 matching bases. Sequenced here: PBMCs, sampled at follow-up. This TCR came from a female donor with early-stage non-small cell lung cancer. CDR3 coding DNA: TGTGCCATTGAAAACAGGGCGAACCACGAGCAGTACTTC. Its protein product is CAIENRANHEQYF.